This is a list of T cell receptor beta chains from one sample in a study of early T cells in non-severe SARS-CoV-2 infection. TCRdb called the 5' RACE reads again in MiXCR, with one record for every CDR3 protein. The sample records some 82,000 distinct CDR3 sequences, about 12% being singletons. Sequenced input: whole blood. The receptors shown here come from an adult who was a healthcare worker with PCR-confirmed SARS-CoV-2 infection or an uninfected control (not recorded which). Each CDR3 is given with its conserved first and last residue. D genes are given only for firm matches. Not every row has a clone size; where given, it reads once, few, many or a size class.

j_call: TRBJ1-1
v_call: TRBV29-1
d_call: -
clone_size: many
cdr3_nt: TGCAGCGTTGACCGGGAGAACACTGAAGCTTTCTTT
cdr3_aa: CSVDRENTEAFF

j_call: TRBJ2-1
v_call: TRBV10-2
d_call: TRBD2
clone_size: -
cdr3_nt: TGCGCCAGCAGGAGGCGGGGGTCCTCCTACAATGAGCAGTTCTTC
cdr3_aa: CASRRRGSSYNEQFF

j_call: TRBJ2-1
v_call: TRBV20-1
d_call: -
clone_size: -
cdr3_nt: TGCAGTGCTCTGATTGGGGCCTACAATGAGCAGTTCTTC
cdr3_aa: CSALIGAYNEQFF

j_call: TRBJ2-7
v_call: TRBV6-1
d_call: -
clone_size: -
cdr3_nt: TGTGCCAGCAGGACTTCAGCACCCTCCTACGAGCAGTACTTC
cdr3_aa: CASRTSAPSYEQYF

j_call: TRBJ2-1
v_call: TRBV7-3
d_call: -
clone_size: -
cdr3_nt: TGTGCCAGCAGCTTAAGTACCAATGAGCAGTTCTTC
cdr3_aa: CASSLSTNEQFF

j_call: TRBJ2-3
v_call: TRBV7-9
d_call: TRBD2
clone_size: many
cdr3_nt: TGTGCCAGCTCTCTAGCGGGGAGCACAGATACGCAGTATTTT
cdr3_aa: CASSLAGSTDTQYF

j_call: TRBJ1-2
v_call: TRBV4-1
d_call: -
clone_size: many
cdr3_nt: TGCGCCAGCAGCCAAGTCTTCGTCCCTGACTATGGCTACACCTTC
cdr3_aa: CASSQVFVPDYGYTF

j_call: TRBJ1-5
v_call: TRBV24-1
d_call: -
clone_size: few
cdr3_nt: TGTGCCACCAGTGATTCGCCGGGTCTCGGGCCCCAGCATTTT
cdr3_aa: CATSDSPGLGPQHF

j_call: TRBJ1-5
v_call: TRBV6-1
d_call: TRBD1
clone_size: many
cdr3_nt: TGTGCCAGCAAAGGTCTGGGACAGGGTTATCAGCCCCAGCATTTT
cdr3_aa: CASKGLGQGYQPQHF

j_call: TRBJ1-1
v_call: TRBV13
d_call: -
clone_size: -
cdr3_nt: TGTGCCAGCAGCTTAGGGAGCGCAGGGCTGAACACTGAAGCTTTCTTT
cdr3_aa: CASSLGSAGLNTEAFF

j_call: TRBJ1-2
v_call: TRBV3-1
d_call: -
clone_size: many
cdr3_nt: TGTGCCAGCAGCCACGCGGGGGGAGAATATGGCTACACCTTC
cdr3_aa: CASSHAGGEYGYTF